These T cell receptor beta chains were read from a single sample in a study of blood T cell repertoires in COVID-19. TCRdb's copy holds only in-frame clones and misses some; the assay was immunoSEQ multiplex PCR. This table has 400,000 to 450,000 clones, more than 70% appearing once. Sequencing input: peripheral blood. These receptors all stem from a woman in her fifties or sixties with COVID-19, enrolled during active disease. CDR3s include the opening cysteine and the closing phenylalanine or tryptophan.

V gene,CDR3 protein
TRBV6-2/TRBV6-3,CASSYWGVRTEAFF
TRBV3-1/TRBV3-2,CASSQGSGVAYEQYF
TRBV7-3,CASSLTLEGASYGYTF
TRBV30,CAWSAGNTEAFF
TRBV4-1,CASSPPRVVGNTIYF
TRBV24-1,CATSDPGQPQHF
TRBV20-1,CSARDRGLAFF
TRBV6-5,CASSSNYANTGELFF
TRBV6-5,CASIGQGAFTGELFF
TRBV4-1,CASSQAPPGLARAYNEQFF
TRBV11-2,CASTLGQGLGYGYTF
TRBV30,CAWNTGVFYEQYF
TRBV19,CASSSRWTGHEGTEAFF
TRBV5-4,CASSLGLAVGTDTQYF
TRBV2,CASRDTYSSNQPQHF
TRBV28,CASRGDRIYGYTF
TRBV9,CASSVGHRVGPWTPPTEAFF
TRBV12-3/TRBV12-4,CASSWGGYNEQFF
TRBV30,CAWSVYGGTEAFF
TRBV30,CAWSVRYEQYF
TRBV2,CASSEASDRGLFAYEQYF
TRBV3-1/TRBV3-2,CASSQAGTVYNEQFF
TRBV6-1,CASSEPSFRGATYEQYF
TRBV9,CASTRTESSGNTIYF
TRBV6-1,CASSEVFGQGGETQYF
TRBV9,CASSPGGYEQYF
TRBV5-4,CASSLVGTSLSTDTQYF
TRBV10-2,CASSVTGGTEAFF
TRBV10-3,CAISGSPQGGQPQHF
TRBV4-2,CASSPNEERGYTF
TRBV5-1,CASSRQGTNNEQFF
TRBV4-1,CASSPRAGGLGIYEQYF
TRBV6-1,CASSDATSSTDTQYF
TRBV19,CASSPQDRLNTEAFF
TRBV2,CAKSRRDRANYGYTF
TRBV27,CASSFPDSEAFF
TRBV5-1,CASSPDRGYGYTF
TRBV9,CASSVEVGAGGAYGYTF
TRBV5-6,CASSFDSLLELFF
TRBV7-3,CASSARTSGGADTQYF
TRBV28,CASSFHSGGYTF
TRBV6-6,CASFGTGTSDEQYF
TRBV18,CASSPTRAETQYF
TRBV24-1,CATSDLRAGGTDTQYF
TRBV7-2,CASSAEGASVGYEQYF
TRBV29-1,CSVGPRTGGDEQFF
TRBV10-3,CAISEVALWGQGDLDDGYTF
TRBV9,CASSSHSNGELFF
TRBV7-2,CASSLGGGQPQHF
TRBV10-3,CAISEGRIDTEAFF
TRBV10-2,CATMRGTGPGEAFF
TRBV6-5,CASSSWTGGSEQYF